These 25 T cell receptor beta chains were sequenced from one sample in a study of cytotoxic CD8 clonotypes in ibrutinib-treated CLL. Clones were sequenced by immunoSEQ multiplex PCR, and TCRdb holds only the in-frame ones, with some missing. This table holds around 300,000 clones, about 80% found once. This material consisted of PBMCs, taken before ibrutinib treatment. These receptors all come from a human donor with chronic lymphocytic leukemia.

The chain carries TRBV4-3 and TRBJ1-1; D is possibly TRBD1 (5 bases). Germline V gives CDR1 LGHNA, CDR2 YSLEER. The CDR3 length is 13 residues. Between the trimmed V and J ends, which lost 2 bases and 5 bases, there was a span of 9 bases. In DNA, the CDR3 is TGCGCCAGCAGCCAACAGGAGGGGACTGAAGCTTTCTTT. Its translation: CASSQQEGTEAFF.

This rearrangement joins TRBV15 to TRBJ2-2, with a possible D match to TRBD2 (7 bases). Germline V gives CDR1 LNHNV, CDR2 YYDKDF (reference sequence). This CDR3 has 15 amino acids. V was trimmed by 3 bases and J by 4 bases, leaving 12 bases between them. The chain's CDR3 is CATSSGGHGTGELFF. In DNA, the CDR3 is TGTGCCACCAGCAGCGGGGGGCATGGCACCGGGGAGCTGTTTTTT.

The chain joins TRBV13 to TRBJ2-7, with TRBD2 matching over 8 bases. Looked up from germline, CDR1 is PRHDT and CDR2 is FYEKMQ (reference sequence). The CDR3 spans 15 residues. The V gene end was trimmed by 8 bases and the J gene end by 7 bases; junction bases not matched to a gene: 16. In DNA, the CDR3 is TGTGCCAGCGGATCCCGGACTAGCAGCTTTCTGGAGCAGTACTTC. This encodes CASGSRTSSFLEQYF.

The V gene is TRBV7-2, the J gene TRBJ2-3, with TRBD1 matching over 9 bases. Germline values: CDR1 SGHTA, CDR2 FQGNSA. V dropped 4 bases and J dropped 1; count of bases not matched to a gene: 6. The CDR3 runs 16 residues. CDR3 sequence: CASSSRDRAGTDTQYF. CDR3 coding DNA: TGTGCCAGCAGCTCGAGGGACAGGGCCGGCACAGATACGCAGTATTTT.

The CDR3 bases are TGTGCCAGCAGAGCGACAGGGGGAATGTATGGCTACACCTTC. Protein product: CASRATGGMYGYTF. The V and J genes are TRBV28 and TRBJ1-2; 9 bases fit TRBD1. The CDR3 totals 14 residues. Unmatched junction bases numbered 7, after V lost 6 bases and J lost 5 bases. The germline gives CDR1 MDHEN, CDR2 SYDVKM.

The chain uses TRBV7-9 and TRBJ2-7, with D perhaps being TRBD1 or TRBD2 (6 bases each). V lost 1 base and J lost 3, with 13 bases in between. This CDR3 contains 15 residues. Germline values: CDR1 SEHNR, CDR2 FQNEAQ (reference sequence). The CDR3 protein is CASSLGGGGYYEQYF. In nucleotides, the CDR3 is TGTGCCAGCAGCTTAGGAGGAGGGGGGTACTACGAGCAGTACTTC.

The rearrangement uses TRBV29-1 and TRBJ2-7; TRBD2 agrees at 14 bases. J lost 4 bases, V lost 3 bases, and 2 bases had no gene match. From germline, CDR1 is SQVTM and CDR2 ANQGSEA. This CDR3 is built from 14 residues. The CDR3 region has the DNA TGCAGCGTTGAGGGACTAGCGGGAGAATACGAGCAGTACTTC. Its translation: CSVEGLAGEYEQYF.

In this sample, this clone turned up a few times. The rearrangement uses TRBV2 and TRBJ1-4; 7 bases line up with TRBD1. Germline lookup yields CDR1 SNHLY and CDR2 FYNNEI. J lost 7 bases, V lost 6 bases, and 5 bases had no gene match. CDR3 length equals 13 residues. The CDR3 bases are TGTGCCAGCAGGTCGACAGGGTTTGAAAAACTGTTTTTT. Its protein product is CASRSTGFEKLFF.

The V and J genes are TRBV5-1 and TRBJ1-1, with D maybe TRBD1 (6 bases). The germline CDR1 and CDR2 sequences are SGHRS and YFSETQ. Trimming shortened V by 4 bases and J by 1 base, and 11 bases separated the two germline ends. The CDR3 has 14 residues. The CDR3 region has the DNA TGCGCCAGCAGCCCTGGACAGCCGAACACTGAAGCTTTCTTT. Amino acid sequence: CASSPGQPNTEAFF.

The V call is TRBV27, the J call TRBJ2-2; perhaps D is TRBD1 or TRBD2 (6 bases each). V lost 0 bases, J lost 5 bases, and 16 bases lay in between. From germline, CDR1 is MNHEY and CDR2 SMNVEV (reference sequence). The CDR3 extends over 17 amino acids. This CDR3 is CASSLSGGLGMTGELFF. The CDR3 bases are TGTGCCAGCAGTTTATCTGGGGGGCTGGGAATGACCGGGGAGCTGTTTTTT.

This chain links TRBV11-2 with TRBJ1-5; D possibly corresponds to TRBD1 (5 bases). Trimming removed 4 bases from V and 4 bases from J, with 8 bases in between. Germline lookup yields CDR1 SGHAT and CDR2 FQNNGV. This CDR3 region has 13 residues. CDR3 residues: CASSWDGNQPQHF. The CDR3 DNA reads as TGTGCCAGCAGCTGGGACGGGAATCAGCCCCAGCATTTT.

The CDR3, as DNA: TGTGCCAGCAGCAAAGTCCACTCCTCACTAGCGGGCGGTTGTACAGATACGCAGTATTTT. It is translated as CASSKVHSSLAGGCTDTQYF. This rearrangement joins TRBV21-1 to TRBJ2-3; the table names TRBD2, a call not compared with the DNA. TRBV21-1 is labeled a pseudogene. The CDR3 length is 20 residues.

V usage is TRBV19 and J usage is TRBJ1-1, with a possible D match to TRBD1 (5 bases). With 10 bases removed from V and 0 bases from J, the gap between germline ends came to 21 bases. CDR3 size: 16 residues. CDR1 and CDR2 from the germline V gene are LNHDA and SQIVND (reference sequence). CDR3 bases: TGTGCCACCTCCCCGGGGCCTGCCCTTATGAACACTGAAGCTTTCTTT. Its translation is CATSPGPALMNTEAFF.

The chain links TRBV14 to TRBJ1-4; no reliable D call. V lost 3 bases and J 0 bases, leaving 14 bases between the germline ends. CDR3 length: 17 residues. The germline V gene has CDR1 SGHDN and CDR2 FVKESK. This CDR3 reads CASSHSRQLPTNEKLFF. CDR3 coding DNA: TGTGCCAGCAGCCATTCCCGACAACTTCCAACTAATGAAAAACTGTTTTTT.

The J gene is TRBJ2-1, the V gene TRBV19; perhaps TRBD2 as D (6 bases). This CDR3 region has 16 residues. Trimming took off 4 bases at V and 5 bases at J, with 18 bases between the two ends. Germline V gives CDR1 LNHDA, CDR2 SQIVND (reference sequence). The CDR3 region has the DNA TGTGCCAGTAGTACTCCCGGGACTCGTCTGGACAATGAGCAGTTCTTC. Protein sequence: CASSTPGTRLDNEQFF.

In DNA, the CDR3 is TGCGCCAGCCGAGAGATGAACACTGAAGCTTTCTTT. Protein sequence: CASREMNTEAFF. The chain carries TRBV5-1 and TRBJ1-1; unclear D gene. Between the trimmed V and J ends, which lost 7 bases and 0 bases, there was a span of 7 bases. The CDR3 extends over 12 amino acids. The V gene's germline CDR1 is SGHRS and CDR2 YFSETQ.

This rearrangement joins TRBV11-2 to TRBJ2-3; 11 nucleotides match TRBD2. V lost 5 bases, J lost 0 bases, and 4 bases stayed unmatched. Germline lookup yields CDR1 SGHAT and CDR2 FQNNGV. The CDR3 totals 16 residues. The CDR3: CASSTRTSGSTDTQYF. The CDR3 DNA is TGTGCCAGCAGCACCCGGACTAGCGGGAGCACAGATACGCAGTATTTT. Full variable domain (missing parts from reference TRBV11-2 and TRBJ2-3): EAGVAQSPRYKIIEKRQSVAFWCNPISGHATLYWYQQILGQGPKLLIQFQNNGVVDDSQLPKDRFSAERLKGVDSTLKIQPAKLEDSAVYLCASSTRTSGSTDTQYFGPGTRLTVL.

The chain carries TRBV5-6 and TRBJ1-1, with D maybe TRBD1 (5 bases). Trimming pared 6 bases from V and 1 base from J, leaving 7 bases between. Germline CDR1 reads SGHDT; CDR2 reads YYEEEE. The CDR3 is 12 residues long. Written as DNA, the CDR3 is TGTGCCAGCATTGGGGGGAACACTGAAGCTTTCTTT. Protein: CASIGGNTEAFF. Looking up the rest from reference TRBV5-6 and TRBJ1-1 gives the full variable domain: DAGVTQSPTHLIKTRGQQVTLRCSPKSGHDTVSWYQQALGQGPQFIFQYYEEEERQRGNFPDRFSGHQFPNYSSELNVNALLLGDSALYLCASIGGNTEAFFGQGTRLTVV.

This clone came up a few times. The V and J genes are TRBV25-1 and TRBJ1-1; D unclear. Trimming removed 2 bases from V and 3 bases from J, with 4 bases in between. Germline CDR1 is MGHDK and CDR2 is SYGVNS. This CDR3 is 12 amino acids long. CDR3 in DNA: TGTGCCAGCAGTGAACGATACACTGAAGCTTTCTTT. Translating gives CASSERYTEAFF.

The CDR3 nucleotides read TGTGCCAGCAGCTCCACAACGCCCTTTTTGAACACTGAAGCTTTCTTT. This sequence encodes CASSSTTPFLNTEAFF. The chain employs TRBV7-8 and TRBJ1-1; D is unresolved. Germline V gives CDR1 SGHVS, CDR2 FQNEAQ. V dropped 4 bases and J dropped 0 bases, with 15 bases sitting between them. There are 16 residues in the CDR3.

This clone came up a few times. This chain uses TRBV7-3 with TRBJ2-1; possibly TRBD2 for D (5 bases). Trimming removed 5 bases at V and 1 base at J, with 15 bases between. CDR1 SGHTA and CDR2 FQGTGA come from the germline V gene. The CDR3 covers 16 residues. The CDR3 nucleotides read TGTGCCAGCAGCCCAGGCCCTAGCAGGTCCTACAATGAGCAGTTCTTC. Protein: CASSPGPSRSYNEQFF. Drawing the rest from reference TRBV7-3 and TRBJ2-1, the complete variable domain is GAGVSQTPSNKVTEKGKYVELRCDPISGHTALYWYRQSLGQGPEFLIYFQGTGAADDSGLPNDRFFAVRPEGSVSTLKIQRTERGDSAVYLCASSPGPSRSYNEQFFGPGTRLTVL.

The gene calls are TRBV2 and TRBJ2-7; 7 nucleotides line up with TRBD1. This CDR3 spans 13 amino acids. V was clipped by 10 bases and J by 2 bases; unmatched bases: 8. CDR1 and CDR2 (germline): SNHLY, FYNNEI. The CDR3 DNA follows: TGTGCCACCAATAGACAGGGAGCCTACGAGCAGTACTTC. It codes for CATNRQGAYEQYF.

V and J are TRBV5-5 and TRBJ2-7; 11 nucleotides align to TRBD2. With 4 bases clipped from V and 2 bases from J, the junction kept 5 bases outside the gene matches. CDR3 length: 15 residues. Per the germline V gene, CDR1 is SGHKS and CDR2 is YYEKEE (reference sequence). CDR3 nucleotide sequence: TGTGCCAGCAGCAAGGGACTAGCGGAAACCTACGAGCAGTACTTC. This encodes CASSKGLAETYEQYF. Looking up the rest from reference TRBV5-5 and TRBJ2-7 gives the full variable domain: DAGVTQSPTHLIKTRGQQVTLRCSPISGHKSVSWYQQVLGQGPQFIFQYYEKEERGRGNFPDRFSARQFPNYSSELNVNALLLGDSALYLCASSKGLAETYEQYFGPGTRLTVT.

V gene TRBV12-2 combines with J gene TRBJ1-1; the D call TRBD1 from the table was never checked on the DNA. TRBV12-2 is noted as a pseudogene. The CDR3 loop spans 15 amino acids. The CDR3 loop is CASRLDRGEDTEAFF. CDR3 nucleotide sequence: TGTGCAAGTCGCTTAGACAGGGGCGAAGACACTGAAGCTTTCTTT.

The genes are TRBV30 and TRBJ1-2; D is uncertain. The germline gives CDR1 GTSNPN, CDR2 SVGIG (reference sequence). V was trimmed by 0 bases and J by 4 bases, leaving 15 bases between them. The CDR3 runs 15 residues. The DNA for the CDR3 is TGTGCCTGGAGTGTGGGAATTAACCTCCTCTATGGCTACACCTTC. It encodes CAWSVGINLLYGYTF.